This TCR beta chain is drawn from a study of blood T cell repertoires in COVID-19. Study in general: Italy, Spain and the United States were the sources of the convalescent and acute COVID-19 samples.

Ages ranged from about 18 to 89 years, with residence in approximately 23 US areas. Individuals in the exposed group had encountered a COVID-19 case within 2 weeks preceding study entry. In the original processing: From reference gene primer amplification, estimates of nucleated cell counts were derived. The method was immunoSEQ multiplex PCR; TCRdb's version includes in-frame clones alone and lacks a portion of them. The V and J calls and the clone size are those of that table, but D and trimming were determined from the DNA. Of approximately 300,000 clones listed, roughly nine tenths are singletons. The V and J ends lost 5 bases and 6 bases, in that order; junction bases with no gene match: 6. CDR3 length equals 13 residues. CDR1 and CDR2 (germline): SGHAT, FQNNGV.

Sequenced sample: PBMCs or T cells enriched from blood (not recorded which). This sequence originates from a young woman who had been exposed to COVID-19. This rearrangement joins TRBV11-2 to TRBJ2-7; 8 bases are shared with TRBD2. The CDR3 sequence: CASSLRGGSEQYF. CDR3 bases: TGTGCCAGCAGCCTACGGGGGGGCTCCGAGCAGTACTTC.